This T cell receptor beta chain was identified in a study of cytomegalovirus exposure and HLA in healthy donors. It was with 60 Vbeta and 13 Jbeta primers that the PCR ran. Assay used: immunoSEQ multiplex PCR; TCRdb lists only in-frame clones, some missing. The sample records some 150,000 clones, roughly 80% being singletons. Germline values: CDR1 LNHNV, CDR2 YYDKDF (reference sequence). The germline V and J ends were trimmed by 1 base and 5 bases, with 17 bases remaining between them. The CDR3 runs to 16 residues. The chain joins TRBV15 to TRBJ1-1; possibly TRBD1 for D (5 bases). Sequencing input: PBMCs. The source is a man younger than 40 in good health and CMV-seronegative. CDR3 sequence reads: CATSRVWQGLRTEAFF. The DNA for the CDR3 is TGTGCCACCAGCAGAGTCTGGCAGGGACTGAGGACTGAAGCTTTCTTT.